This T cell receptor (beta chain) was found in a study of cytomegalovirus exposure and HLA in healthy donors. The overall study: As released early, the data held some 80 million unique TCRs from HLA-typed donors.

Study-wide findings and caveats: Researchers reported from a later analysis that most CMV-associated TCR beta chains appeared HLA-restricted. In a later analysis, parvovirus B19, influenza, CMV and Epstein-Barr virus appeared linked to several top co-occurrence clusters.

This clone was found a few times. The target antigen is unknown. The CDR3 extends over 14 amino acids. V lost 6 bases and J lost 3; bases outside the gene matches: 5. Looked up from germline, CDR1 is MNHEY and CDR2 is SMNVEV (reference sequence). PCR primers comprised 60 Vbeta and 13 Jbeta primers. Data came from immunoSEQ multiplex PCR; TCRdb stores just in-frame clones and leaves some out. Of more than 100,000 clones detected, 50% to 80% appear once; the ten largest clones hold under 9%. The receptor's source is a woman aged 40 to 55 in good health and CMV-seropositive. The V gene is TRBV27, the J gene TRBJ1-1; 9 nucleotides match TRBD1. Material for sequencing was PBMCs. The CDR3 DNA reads TGTGCCAGCAGGGGACAGGGCGGCCACACTGAAGCTTTCTTT. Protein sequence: CASRGQGGHTEAFF.